This T cell receptor (beta chain) was recorded in a study of shared clonotypes between healthy human individuals. The CDR3 is 16 amino acids. Trimming stripped 4 bases from V and 0 bases from J, with 13 bases between. The germline V gene encodes CDR1 SGHRS and CDR2 YFSETQ. Clones were sequenced by immunoSEQ multiplex PCR, and TCRdb holds only the in-frame ones, with some missing. The table includes roughly 2.2 million clones, 85% to 95% detected once. The clonotype comes from a man aged 18 to 30 in good health. Some clones in this sample may be carry-over from other donors' samples. The rearrangement links TRBV5-1 to TRBJ1-4, with TRBD1 as a possible D gene (6 bases). Material: naive CD4+ T cells from PBMCs. Specified subset: CD45RA+ positively selected. The CDR3 loop is CASSPGGAATNEKLFF. CDR3 DNA sequence: TGCGCCAGCAGCCCGGGGGGGGCCGCAACTAATGAAAAACTGTTTTTT.